Below are 24 T cell receptor beta chains sequenced from a single sample in a study of blood T cells in healthy people across ages. Together with a sample-barcoded 5' primer, a J-beta primer mix was included in a second PCR lasting roughly 6 to 12 cycles. A single record per CDR3 protein comes from TCRdb applying MiXCR to the 5' RACE reads. The table has around 280,000 distinct CDR3 sequences, 25% to 30% seen once; the top ten hold 29%. The sample consisted of blood. These receptors were obtained from a woman in her seventies in good health.

This chain links TRBV18 with TRBJ2-3; TRBD2 is a possible D gene (6 bases). The CDR3 consists of 13 residues. V was cut by 2 bases and J by 4 bases, with 7 bases left in between. Germline CDR1 KGHSH, CDR2 LQKENI. In DNA form, the CDR3 reads TGTGCCAGCTCACCAGCGGGATCAGATACGCAGTATTTT. Amino acid sequence: CASSPAGSDTQYF.

The chain is built from TRBV5-5 and TRBJ1-1; D perhaps matches TRBD1 (6 bases). CDR1 is SGHKS, CDR2 YYEKEE, per germline (reference sequence). Trimming left V 5 bases short and J 1 base short, with 12 bases between. There are 14 residues in the CDR3. CDR3 region: CASRRSTGNTEAFF. CDR3 DNA: TGTGCCAGCAGACGATCGACAGGGAACACTGAAGCTTTCTTT.

Notes on this clonotype: Since a much larger clone is just one base distant, this may be a read error. The rearrangement joins TRBV6-1 to TRBJ1-6; no definite D call. Germline-derived CDR1 and CDR2 are MNHNS and SASEGT. The CDR3 has 15 amino acids. The CDR3 region is CASCEATGVRSPLHF. CDR3 in DNA: TGTGCCAGCTGTGAAGCAACCGGGGTGAGATCACCCCTCCACTTT.

This clonotype was found a few times. The chain is built from TRBV7-9 and TRBJ1-2, with TRBD1 as a possible D gene (6 bases). CDR1 is SEHNR and CDR2 is FQNEAQ in the germline V gene (reference sequence). V shed 3 bases and J shed 4 bases, with 12 bases lying between them. The CDR3 contains 14 residues. The CDR3 DNA reads TGTGCCAGCAGCTTCCCGGGCAGGGGCTATGGCTACACCTTC. Amino acids: CASSFPGRGYGYTF.

This clonotype has more than one count but fewer than ten. The chain is built from TRBV7-9 and TRBJ2-5; TRBD1 aligns across 10 bases. The J call is doubtful: the DNA matches TRBJ2-1 better. This CDR3 is 16 amino acids long. Germline V CDR1 and CDR2: SEHNR, FQNEAQ (reference sequence). In DNA, the CDR3 is TGTGCCAGCAGCTCCAGGGGACAGGGGTGGTCTGCTGAGCAGTTCTTC. Protein: CASSSRGQGWSAEQFF.

The CDR3, as DNA: TGTGCCAGCAGTCCGCCGGACAGGGGGTATGCTGAAGCTTTCTTT. This codes for CASSPPDRGYAEAFF. The chain uses TRBV28 and TRBJ1-1, with 10 bases identical to TRBD1. Germline V gives CDR1 MDHEN, CDR2 SYDVKM. V lost 5 bases and J lost 6; bases outside the gene matches: 9. CDR3 size: 15 residues.

This clonotype was found many times. The rearrangement links TRBV29-1 to TRBJ1-2; TRBD1 matches 7 bases. V lost 4 bases, J lost 8 bases, and 4 bases stayed unmatched. CDR3 length equals 11 residues. Germline lookup yields CDR1 SQVTM and CDR2 ANQGSEA. The CDR3 nucleotides read TGCAGCGTTGGAGGACAGGACGGCTACACCTTC. The encoded protein is CSVGGQDGYTF.

CDR3 sequence reads: CSVGNGRGNTEAFF. The CDR3 nucleotides are TGCAGCGTTGGGAACGGACGGGGGAACACTGAAGCTTTCTTT. The rearrangement joins TRBV29-1 to TRBJ1-1; no reliable D call. Germline V gives CDR1 SQVTM, CDR2 ANQGSEA. The CDR3 consists of 14 residues. Trimming removed 4 bases from V and 1 base from J, with 13 bases in between.

J is TRBJ1-5 and V is TRBV6-5; a possible D gene is TRBD1 (6 bases). The V gene lost 4 bases and the J gene lost 4 bases, with 11 bases spanning the gap. In germline, CDR1 is MNHEY, CDR2 SVGAGI. This CDR3 is 14 amino acids long. The CDR3 coding sequence is TGTGCCAGCAGTTTAGGACAGAGAAATCAGCCCCAGCATTTT. This sequence encodes CASSLGQRNQPQHF.

The gene calls are TRBV12-3 or TRBV12-4 and TRBJ2-7, with TRBD1 identical over 9 bases. This CDR3 comprises 13 residues. With V trimmed by 6 bases and J by 3 bases, 3 bases remained unmatched. CDR3 sequence reads: CASRLTGGYEQYF. CDR3 in DNA: TGTGCCAGCAGGTTGACAGGGGGCTACGAGCAGTACTTC.

V and J are TRBV20-1 and TRBJ2-1; TRBD2 matches 10 bases. Trimming removed 5 bases from V and 4 bases from J; junction bases left unmatched: 2. CDR3 length equals 13 residues. Germline V gives CDR1 DFQATT, CDR2 SNEGSKA (reference sequence). CDR3 sequence: CSASSGGYNEQFF. CDR3 DNA sequence: TGCAGTGCTTCTAGCGGGGGTTACAATGAGCAGTTCTTC.

Points on this clonotype: Possible read error: a much larger clone is one base away. The J gene is TRBJ2-5, the V gene TRBV6-2 or TRBV6-3, with a weak D call TRBD2 (5 bases). The J call is doubtful: the DNA matches TRBJ2-7 better. This CDR3 contains 12 residues. Germline V gives CDR1 MNHEY, CDR2 SVGEGT. CDR3 loop: CASRWENYEQYF. The DNA for the CDR3 is TGTGCCAGCAGATGGGAGAACTACGAGCAGTACTTC.

For this clonotype: A read error may be the cause here, since a much bigger clone is one base away. The chain combines TRBV12-3 or TRBV12-4 with TRBJ1-3; D is perhaps TRBD1 (5 bases). The CDR3 consists of 14 residues. In DNA form, the CDR3 reads TGTGCCAGCACCCCAGGGATAGCTGGAAACACCGTATATTTT. Its translation: CASTPGIAGNTVYF.

This clonotype was seen a handful of times. The V gene is TRBV9, the J gene TRBJ2-1, with D perhaps TRBD1 or TRBD2 (5 bases each). This CDR3 region has 15 residues. Germline CDR1 is SGDLS and CDR2 is YYNGEE. V was cut by 0 bases and J by 4 bases, with 11 bases left in between. The CDR3: CASSVDQRGYNEQFF. CDR3 nucleotide sequence: TGTGCCAGCAGCGTAGATCAGAGGGGTTACAATGAGCAGTTCTTC.

This clonotype was recorded many times. The V and J genes are TRBV5-1 and TRBJ2-3; D unresolved. Germline V lookup: CDR1 SGHRS, CDR2 YFSETQ. The CDR3 is 13 residues long. V was clipped by 4 bases and J by 1 base, with 7 bases between them. The chain's CDR3 is CASSPEGTDTQYF. The CDR3 nucleotides are TGCGCCAGCAGCCCAGAGGGCACAGATACGCAGTATTTT. The full variable domain, its missing parts supplied by reference TRBV5-1 and TRBJ2-3, is KAGVTQTPRYLIKTRGQQVTLSCSPISGHRSVSWYQQTPGQGLQFLFEYFSETQRNKGNFPGRFSGRQFSNSRSEMNVSTLELGDSALYLCASSPEGTDTQYFGPGTRLTVL.

The table lists this clonotype with a count of one. The V gene is TRBV4-2, the J gene TRBJ2-1; D gene ambiguous. The last part of the DNA fits TRBJ2-7 better; the J call may be wrong. Germline CDR1 is LGHNA and CDR2 is YNFKEQ. The CDR3 extends over 15 amino acids. The CDR3 sequence is CASSQEGDATYEQYF. DNA for the CDR3: TGTGCCAGCAGCCAAGAAGGCGACGCAACCTACGAGCAGTACTTC.

This clonotype has more than one count but fewer than ten. V gene TRBV7-3 combines with J gene TRBJ2-5; 7 bases match TRBD2. The junction had 5 bases not matched to a gene; V was cut back by 5 bases and J by 2 bases. Germline-derived CDR1 and CDR2 are SGHTA and FQGTGA. This CDR3 contains 14 residues. The CDR3 DNA reads as TGTGCCAGCAGCCGCGCGGGAGTTCAAGAGACCCAGTACTTC. It yields the protein CASSRAGVQETQYF.

This clonotype came up a few times. The chain employs TRBV25-1 and TRBJ2-6, with D unresolved. V lost 2 bases, J lost 2 bases, and 10 bases lay in between. The germline gives CDR1 MGHDK, CDR2 SYGVNS. CDR3 length: 16 amino acids. The CDR3 spells CASSEVGFPGANVLTF. In DNA, the CDR3 is TGTGCCAGCAGTGAAGTAGGTTTCCCTGGGGCCAACGTCCTGACTTTC.

This rearrangement joins TRBV5-5 to TRBJ2-7; D perhaps matches TRBD2 (6 bases). Between the trimmed V and J ends, which lost 3 bases and 1 base, there was a span of 14 bases. Germline assignment: CDR1 SGHKS and CDR2 YYEKEE (reference sequence). The CDR3 has 15 residues. Written as DNA, the CDR3 is TGTGCCAGCAGCTCCTCGAGCGGGTTTTCCTACGAGCAGTACTTC. This gives the protein CASSSSSGFSYEQYF.

The J gene is TRBJ1-2, the V gene TRBV6-5; 10 bases align to TRBD1. The V gene end was trimmed by 5 bases and the J gene end by 4 bases; junction bases not matched to a gene: 7. Per germline, CDR1 MNHEY and CDR2 SVGAGI. CDR3 length: 15 residues. The CDR3 protein is CASSPRQGAGYGYTF. Here the CDR3 DNA reads TGTGCCAGCAGTCCCAGACAGGGGGCGGGCTATGGCTACACCTTC.

This clonotype was counted at least ten times. This chain uses TRBV6-6 with TRBJ2-7; D is possibly TRBD2 (5 bases). The CDR3 is 14 residues long. Germline CDR1 MNHNY, CDR2 SVGAGI (reference sequence). Trimming took off 6 bases at V and 3 bases at J, with 15 bases between the two ends. CDR3 in DNA: TGTGCCAGCAGGGACTTCACCACCGGCTACGAGCAGTACTTC. This encodes CASRDFTTGYEQYF.

The chain combines TRBV9 with TRBJ1-1; D not resolved. This CDR3 comprises 15 residues. V shed 5 bases and J shed 0 bases, with 14 bases lying between them. Germline V gene data show CDR1 as SGDLS and CDR2 as YYNGEE. CDR3 amino acids: CASSREGSVNTEAFF. The DNA of the CDR3 is TGTGCCAGCAGTCGGGAGGGAAGTGTGAACACTGAAGCTTTCTTT.

V gene TRBV7-8 combines with J gene TRBJ1-3; D is unresolved. This CDR3 spans 13 amino acids. Germline V gene sequence: CDR1 SGHVS, CDR2 FQNEAQ. The V gene lost 3 bases and the J gene lost 0 bases, with 3 bases spanning the gap. CDR3: CASSFHSGNTIYF. Written as DNA, the CDR3 is TGTGCCAGCAGCTTTCACTCTGGAAACACCATATATTTT.

This clonotype was observed a few times. The chain recombines TRBV7-2 with TRBJ2-5, with 10 nucleotides matching TRBD2. The J call could be wrong; TRBJ2-7 is a better fit for the DNA end. The CDR3 runs to 14 residues. Germline CDR1 SGHTA, CDR2 FQGNSA. CDR3 sequence reads: CASSWGLASNEQYF. Written as DNA, the CDR3 is TGTGCCAGCAGCTGGGGACTAGCGAGCAACGAGCAGTACTTC.